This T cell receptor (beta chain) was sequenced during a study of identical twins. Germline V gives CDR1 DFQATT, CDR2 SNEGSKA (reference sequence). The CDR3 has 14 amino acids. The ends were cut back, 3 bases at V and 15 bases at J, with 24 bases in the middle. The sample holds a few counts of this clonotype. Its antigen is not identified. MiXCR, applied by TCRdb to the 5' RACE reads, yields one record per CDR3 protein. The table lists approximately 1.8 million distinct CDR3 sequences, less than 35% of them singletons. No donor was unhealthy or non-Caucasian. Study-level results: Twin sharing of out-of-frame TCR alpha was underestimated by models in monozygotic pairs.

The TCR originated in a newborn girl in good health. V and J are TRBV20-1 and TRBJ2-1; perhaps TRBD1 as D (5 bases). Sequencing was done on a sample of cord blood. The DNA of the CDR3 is TGCAGTGCTAGGGTAGGGGCTCTCGGACCCCTTGCGTTCTTC. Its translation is CSARVGALGPLAFF.